The 8 T cell receptor beta chains below all came from one sample that was sequenced in a study of T cells in Graves' hyperthyroidism and ophthalmopathy. TCR beta CDR3 region amplification was performed from RNA transcripts. Carried out on the TCR CDR3, a first-round RT-PCR used the HTBI primer set. TCRdb fed the multiplex PCR reads into MiXCR, producing one record per CDR3 protein. The sample lists hundreds of thousands of distinct CDR3 sequences, less than 20% occurring once. Sample: blood. All receptors derive from a man aged 50 to 59 with Graves' ophthalmopathy.

The rearrangement links TRBV28 to TRBJ1-2; D remains ambiguous. V was pared by 6 bases and J by 8 bases, with 10 bases between. Germline-derived CDR1 and CDR2 are MDHEN and SYDVKM. This CDR3 has 11 residues. CDR3 in amino acids: CASRSWRGYTF. The CDR3 coding sequence is TGTGCCAGCAGGAGTTGGAGGGGCTACACCTTC.

This chain links TRBV24-1 with TRBJ2-1, with 7 bases matching TRBD2. In germline, CDR1 is KGHDR, CDR2 SFDVKD. J gave up 5 bases and V 2 bases, and 2 bases lay outside the gene matches. This CDR3 has 14 residues. CDR3 sequence (DNA): TGTGCCACCAGTGATTGGGGGACTAACAATGAGCAGTTCTTC. It translates to CATSDWGTNNEQFF.

This clonotype was seen more than once but under ten times. The V gene is TRBV5-4, the J gene TRBJ2-3, with 12 bases that match TRBD2. Germline V gene sequence: CDR1 SGHNT, CDR2 YYREEE (reference sequence). V was pared by 1 base and J by 2 bases, with 5 bases of the junction left unmatched. There are 17 residues in the CDR3. CDR3 bases: TGTGCCAGCAGCTTGATGGGACTAGCGGGTCTCACAGATACGCAGTATTTT. Encoded protein: CASSLMGLAGLTDTQYF.

The sample holds a few counts of this clonotype. This rearrangement joins TRBV20-1 to TRBJ1-1, with D possibly being TRBD1 (6 bases). The CDR3 totals 14 residues. Germline assignment: CDR1 DFQATT and CDR2 SNEGSKA (reference sequence). V lost 0 bases, J lost 4 bases, and 12 bases lay in between. This CDR3 reads CSARDPQGSTEAFF. CDR3 nucleotides: TGCAGTGCTAGAGACCCACAGGGCTCCACTGAAGCTTTCTTT.

This clonotype was seen at least ten times. V gene TRBV7-9 combines with J gene TRBJ1-5; D is unresolved. Germline V gene lookup returns CDR1 SEHNR and CDR2 FQNEAQ (reference sequence). This CDR3 comprises 12 residues. Here the CDR3 reads CASSRDYQPQHF. The CDR3 DNA is TGTGCGTCAAGCAGAGATTATCAGCCCCAGCATTTT. Variable domain in full (rest from reference TRBV7-9 and TRBJ1-5): DTGVSQNPRHKITKRGQNVTFRCDPISEHNRLYWYRQTLGQGPEFLTYFQNEAQLEKSRLLSDRFSAERPKGSFSTLEIQRTEQGDSAMYLCASSRDYQPQHFGDGTRLSIL.

This clonotype has only a few counts. The chain recombines TRBV20-1 with TRBJ1-4; D unresolved. Trimming shortened V by 0 bases and J by 5 bases, and 7 bases separated the two germline ends. The CDR3 length is 13 residues. The germline V gene encodes CDR1 DFQATT and CDR2 SNEGSKA (reference sequence). The CDR3 region is CSARDAANEKLFF. The CDR3, as DNA: TGCAGTGCTAGAGACGCAGCAAATGAAAAACTGTTTTTT.

This clonotype occurred many times. The V call is TRBV28, the J call TRBJ1-2; D remains unclear. Germline CDR1 MDHEN, CDR2 SYDVKM. This CDR3 has 12 residues. Trimming stripped 4 bases from V and 2 bases from J, with 5 bases between. CDR3 protein: CASSSTNYGYTF. CDR3 sequence (DNA): TGTGCCAGCAGTTCCACCAACTATGGCTACACCTTC.

The chain employs TRBV5-4 and TRBJ2-3, with D unclear. The CDR3 is 15 residues long. V lost 0 bases, J lost 0 bases, and 8 bases lay in between. Per germline, CDR1 SGHNT and CDR2 YYREEE (reference sequence). CDR3 residues: CASSLVADSTDTQYF. DNA for the CDR3: TGTGCCAGCAGCTTGGTTGCGGACAGCACAGATACGCAGTATTTT.